The 2 T cell receptor beta chains presented below share a single source sample, sequenced in a study of blood T cells in healthy people across ages. A sample-barcoded 5' primer and a J-beta primer mix were used in a second PCR of roughly 7 to 11 cycles. TCRdb fed the 5' RACE reads into MiXCR, producing one record per CDR3 protein. The sample contains 1.5 million to 2 million distinct CDR3 sequences, about 50% of which appear only once. Sequencing used blood. The receptors derive from a woman aged 40 to 50 in good health.

There are a few counts of this clonotype. The CDR3 loop is CASSYVLGAAPSNEQFF. CDR3 nucleotide sequence: TGTGCCAGCAGTTACGTCCTGGGAGCAGCCCCCAGCAATGAGCAGTTCTTC. The genes are TRBV6-2 or TRBV6-3 and TRBJ2-1, with D maybe TRBD2 (5 bases). The length of the CDR3 is 17 residues. The V end was cut by 2 bases, the J end by 6 bases, with 20 bases between. Germline V gene lookup returns CDR1 MNHEY and CDR2 SVGEGT.

The chain links TRBV28 to TRBJ2-4; TRBD1 agrees at 9 bases. The J call is uncertain, as TRBJ2-7 better fits the DNA end. Germline V lookup: CDR1 MDHEN, CDR2 SYDVKM. The CDR3 runs 15 residues. DNA for the CDR3: TGTGCCAGCAGTCCCACGCGGACAGGGGATGACGAGCAGTACTTC. It encodes CASSPTRTGDDEQYF.